This T cell receptor beta chain comes out of a study of T cells in Graves' hyperthyroidism and ophthalmopathy (dated by TCRdb to about 2019). Some background on the complete study: Peripheral blood samples were taken at the time of initial diagnosis, prior to any treatment. In addition, the study compared T-cell repertoires in thyroid tissue and in blood from six Graves' hyperthyroidism patients. The 95 to 100 discovery patients were randomly divided into training and test sets at a 7:3 ratio. To identify TCR V-J signatures that set the groups apart, the researchers used a discovery cohort of 90 to 100 patients, made up of 40 to 45 with Graves' ophthalmopathy and 57 with stable Graves' hyperthyroidism. After blood sampling, hyperthyroidism patients were treated with methimazole at a starting dose of 30 mg daily, and ophthalmopathy patients were treated with high-dose intravenous methylprednisolone. Prospective prediction of ophthalmopathy was tested in an independent validation cohort consisting of about 20 hyperthyroidism patients and 17 patients who later progressed to ophthalmopathy. The paper describes TCR Vbeta CDR3 sequencing of 120 to 150 peripheral blood samples, made up of under 50 ophthalmopathy patients, some 80 hyperthyroidism patients and about 17 progressor patients.

General conclusions and limits of the study: Sample size was not statistically predetermined, and investigators were not blinded to group allocation. In validation, progression to ophthalmopathy was predicted by the model with almost 71% sensitivity and just over 72% specificity, a median of 6.5 months before onset. Most expanded thyroid clonotypes (frequency above 0.001) were also detected in blood, a finding suggesting that blood repertoires may reflect thyroid immune responses. In cross-validation, a model built on a 13 V-J signature told ophthalmopathy apart from stable hyperthyroidism with approximately 90% sensitivity and approximately 81% specificity, and in testing the same model reached 80%/75%.

TCR beta CDR3 regions were amplified from RNA transcripts. The first round of RT-PCR for the TCR CDR3 was performed with the HTBI primer set and the Qiagen OneStep RT-PCR kit. Libraries were constructed in a second round of multiplex PCR, after which size selection and purification were carried out. Paired-end sequencing of the libraries was performed with 100 bp reads on an Illumina HiSeq2000. On the authors' methods: Raw data were processed with SOAPnuke, discarding reads with adapters, uncalled bases, mean Phred below 15, or no exact constant-primer or identifier match. High-quality paired reads were merged with COPE v1.2.5, and unique nucleotide sequences were defined as clonotypes. MiTCR v1.1 was used to align clonotypes to the IMGT TRBV, TRBD and TRBJ reference segments. Analysis was restricted to V-J combinations with a frequency above 0.0001, which covered about 99% of repertoires. A TCS score was defined as the ratio of F50 (clonal expansion) to E x V (chaos), with BLOSUM62-based TCRdist applied between CDR3 peptides within each V-J. Welch's t-statistics and random forest reduced 500 to 650 V-J features to roughly 13, which were used in a naive Bayes classifier (R e1071). In-frame beta chains were kept once TCRdb had trimmed the public reads at Q25 with fastp and called clones with MiXCR. Entries are consolidated by CDR3 protein sequence, retaining the most common genes and DNA. The V and J calls reflect TCRdb's pipeline rather than the authors' work. The sample records about 640,000 distinct CDR3 sequences, about 15% of which are singletons. Around an eighth of the sample rests with the top ten.

CDR1 MNHEY and CDR2 SMNVEV were looked up in the germline V gene (reference sequence). The CDR3 has 14 amino acids, counting the end cysteine and phenylalanine. The retained sequence is limited to the CDR3, 42 bases, with the frame set at the first base. Trimming leaves V shorter by 6 bases and J shorter by 1 base, with the junction holding 6 bases beyond the gene matches. Ophthalmopathy patients had moderately to severely active disease, with a Clinical Activity Score of 3 or more, a NOSPECS grade of 4 or more, and a disease duration of less than 3 months. The study excluded patients with uncontrolled infections, other autoimmune diseases, pregnancy or lactation. Diagnoses relied on clinical symptoms, serum thyroxine and TRAb, thyroid ultrasound and orbital computed tomography. Ficoll-Paque density gradient centrifugation was used to isolate PBMCs from approximately 10 ml of fresh peripheral blood. Total RNA was extracted with Trizol reagent, and quality was checked on an Agilent 2100 Bioanalyzer.

Many counts were recorded for this clonotype. The clone's antigen remains unknown. Base-call qualities are not available, and no considerably larger clone is one nucleotide away. Here the chain combines TRBV27 and TRBJ2-7, with 7 central nucleotides matching TRBD2. Sequenced: blood. The TCR comes from a woman aged 50 to 60 with Graves' ophthalmopathy. The CDR3 is CASRKAGASYEQYF. The nucleotides read TGTGCCAGCAGGAAGGCGGGAGCGTCCTACGAGCAGTACTTC.